Following are 14 T cell receptor beta chains from one sample sequenced in a study of radiation and T cells in renal cell carcinoma. The data were produced by immunoSEQ multiplex PCR, yet TCRdb's version contains in-frame clones alone and is incomplete. The table lists some 25,000 clones, roughly 60% of them singletons. The treatment is: treatment-naive control, cytoreductive nephrectomy. The material was tumor tissue, obtained from a patient whose treatment was nephrectomy without radiotherapy. The receptors here all came from a man aged 35 to 55 with renal cell carcinoma.

V usage is TRBV28 and J usage is TRBJ2-2, with TRBD1 matching 8 bases. The germline CDR1 and CDR2 sequences are MDHEN and SYDVKM. V lost 6 bases, J lost 6 bases, and 12 bases stayed unmatched. CDR3 size: 16 residues. CDR3 DNA sequence: TGTGCCAGCAGCTATACGGGACAGGCCCTGGCCGGGGAGCTGTTTTTT. Translating it yields CASSYTGQALAGELFF.

This chain links TRBV14 with TRBJ1-3; a possible D gene is TRBD1 (5 bases). The CDR3 length is 13 residues. Per germline, CDR1 SGHDN and CDR2 FVKESK. The V gene lost 4 bases and the J gene lost 4 bases, with 8 bases spanning the gap. The CDR3 nucleotides read TGTGCCAGCAGCCGTTCAGGGGGAAACACCATATATTTT. Translated: CASSRSGGNTIYF.

To note about this clone: The junction and the germline gene differ at one end; a read error may be behind it. The rearrangement links TRBV10-3 to TRBJ1-1; D is unclear. The CDR3 is 12 residues long. The germline V gene has CDR1 ENHRY and CDR2 SYGVKD. The CDR3 here is CASSYGNTEAFF. DNA for the CDR3: TGTGCCAGCAGTTACGGGAACACTGAAGCTTTCTTT.

The J gene is TRBJ1-1, the V gene TRBV11-2; 9 nucleotides agree with TRBD1. V was pared by 2 bases and J by 12 bases, with 16 bases of the junction left unmatched. This CDR3 is 16 amino acids long. Germline CDR1 and CDR2: SGHAT and FQNNGV. The CDR3, as DNA: TGTGCCAGCAGCTTAATGTTGGGACAGGGAACAAATGTACCTTTCTTT. Its protein is CASSLMLGQGTNVPFF.

The V gene is TRBV7-2, the J gene TRBJ1-2, with a possible D match to TRBD1 (5 bases). Deletions cut 7 bases from V and 8 bases from J, with 17 bases between. This CDR3 is 13 amino acids long. Germline V CDR1 and CDR2: SGHTA, FQGNSA. Here the CDR3 reads CASTRRRDGGYTF. CDR3 in DNA: TGTGCCAGCACCCGGAGGAGGGACGGAGGCTACACCTTC.

Only a few counts were recorded for this clone. The chain is built from TRBV6-1 and TRBJ2-3; no definite D call. The CDR3 has 12 residues. Germline V CDR1 and CDR2: MNHNS, SASEGT. V lost 7 bases, J lost 3 bases, and 8 bases lay in between. CDR3 nucleotide sequence: TGTGCCAGCACGAGCTGGACAGATACGCAGTATTTT. Its translation: CASTSWTDTQYF.

A few counts support this clone. This CDR3 reads CASSFGGQGFNYGYTF. The CDR3 bases are TGTGCCAGCAGCTTTGGGGGACAGGGATTTAACTATGGCTACACCTTC. The V gene is TRBV25-1, the J gene TRBJ1-2; 9 positions agree with TRBD1. The CDR3 contains 16 residues. CDR1 and CDR2 (germline): MGHDK, SYGVNS. With V trimmed by 6 bases and J by 1 base, 9 bases remained unmatched.

The chain couples TRBV30 to TRBJ1-5, with D unresolved. V shed 1 base and J shed 10 bases, with 17 bases lying between them. CDR3 length: 14 amino acids. Germline CDR1 and CDR2: GTSNPN and SVGIG (reference sequence). The CDR3 loop is CAWSAQALSYPQHF. CDR3 in DNA: TGTGCCTGGAGTGCGCAGGCCCTATCTTATCCCCAGCATTTT. The full variable domain, with the rest looked up from reference TRBV30 and TRBJ1-5, is SQTIHQWPATLVQPVGSPLSLECTVEGTSNPNLYWYRQAAGRGLQLLFYSVGIGQISSEVPQNLSASRPQDRQFILSSKKLLLSDSGFYLCAWSAQALSYPQHFGDGTRLSIL.

The chain couples TRBV27 to TRBJ1-2, with no clear D. The germline gives CDR1 MNHEY, CDR2 SMNVEV (reference sequence). The V and J ends lost 5 bases and 4 bases respectively, with 11 bases between them. There are 13 residues in the CDR3. The CDR3 here is CASSPLHLYGYTF. Written as DNA, the CDR3 is TGTGCCAGCAGTCCCCTCCATCTCTATGGCTACACCTTC.

The chain links TRBV25-1 to TRBJ1-2; 12 bases are shared with TRBD1. V was pared by 4 bases and J by 8 bases, with 8 bases of the junction left unmatched. CDR3 size: 15 residues. Germline CDR1 MGHDK, CDR2 SYGVNS. The CDR3 sequence: CASSAPGTGGLGYTF. The DNA of the CDR3 is TGTGCCAGCAGTGCCCCCGGGACAGGGGGCCTGGGCTACACCTTC.

The chain couples TRBV5-6 to TRBJ2-4; TRBD1 matches at 8 bases. This CDR3 has 16 residues. Germline values: CDR1 SGHDT, CDR2 YYEEEE. V dropped 4 bases and J dropped 0; count of bases not matched to a gene: 6. The CDR3 DNA sequence: TGTGCCAGCAGCGTGGGGACAGGACTAGCCAAAAACATTCAGTACTTC. Encoded protein: CASSVGTGLAKNIQYF.

This clone has just a few counts. The V gene is TRBV30, the J gene TRBJ2-7; 10 bases align to TRBD2. The CDR3 is 15 residues long. The V segment lost 0 bases and the J segment 4 bases; nucleotides outside the gene matches: 6. CDR1 and CDR2 from the germline V gene are GTSNPN and SVGIG (reference sequence). DNA for the CDR3: TGTGCCTGGAGTGTACGTACTAGCGGGGAGTACGAGCAGTACTTC. This gives the protein CAWSVRTSGEYEQYF. The whole variable domain, filled in from reference TRBV30 and TRBJ2-7, reads SQTIHQWPATLVQPVGSPLSLECTVEGTSNPNLYWYRQAAGRGLQLLFYSVGIGQISSEVPQNLSASRPQDRQFILSSKKLLLSDSGFYLCAWSVRTSGEYEQYFGPGTRLTVT.

The genes are TRBV7-8 and TRBJ1-1; D possibly corresponds to TRBD1 (5 bases). V lost 0 bases to trimming and J lost 4 bases, with 9 bases between them. Per germline, CDR1 SGHVS and CDR2 FQNEAQ. The CDR3 sequence is 14 residues long. CDR3 protein: CASSLAQGRTEAFF. In DNA, the CDR3 is TGTGCCAGCAGCTTAGCGCAGGGACGCACTGAAGCTTTCTTT. The full variable domain, completed using reference TRBV7-8 and TRBJ1-1, is GAGVSQSPRYKVAKRGQDVALRCDPISGHVSLFWYQQALGQGPEFLTYFQNEAQLDKSGLPSDRFFAERPEGSVSTLKIQRTQQEDSAVYLCASSLAQGRTEAFFGQGTRLTVV.

This chain joins TRBV4-1 and TRBJ2-7, with 7 nucleotides matching TRBD1. V shed 1 base and J 4 bases; nucleotides not matched to a gene: 13. CDR3 size: 17 residues. Germline V gene lookup returns CDR1 MGHRA and CDR2 YSYEKL. CDR3 region: CASSQVIIGDSIYEQYF. In DNA, the CDR3 is TGCGCCAGCAGCCAAGTCATCATAGGGGACAGTATATACGAGCAGTACTTC.